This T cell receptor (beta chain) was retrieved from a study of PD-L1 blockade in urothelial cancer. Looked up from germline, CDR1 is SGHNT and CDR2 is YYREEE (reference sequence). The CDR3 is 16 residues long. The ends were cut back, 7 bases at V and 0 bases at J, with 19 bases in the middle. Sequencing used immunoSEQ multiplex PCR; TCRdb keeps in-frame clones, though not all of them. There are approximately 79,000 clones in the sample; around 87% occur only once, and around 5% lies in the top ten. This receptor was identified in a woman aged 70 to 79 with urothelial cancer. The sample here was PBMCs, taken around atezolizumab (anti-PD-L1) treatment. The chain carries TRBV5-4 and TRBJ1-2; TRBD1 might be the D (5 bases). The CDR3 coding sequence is TGTGCCAGCCGGGGAATGGAGGGACCGGCTAACTATGGCTACACCTTC. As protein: CASRGMEGPANYGYTF. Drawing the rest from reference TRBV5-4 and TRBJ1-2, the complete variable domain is ETGVTQSPTHLIKTRGQQVTLRCSSQSGHNTVSWYQQALGQGPQFIFQYYREEENGRGNFPPRFSGLQFPNYSSELNVNALELDDSALYLCASRGMEGPANYGYTFGSGTRLTVV.